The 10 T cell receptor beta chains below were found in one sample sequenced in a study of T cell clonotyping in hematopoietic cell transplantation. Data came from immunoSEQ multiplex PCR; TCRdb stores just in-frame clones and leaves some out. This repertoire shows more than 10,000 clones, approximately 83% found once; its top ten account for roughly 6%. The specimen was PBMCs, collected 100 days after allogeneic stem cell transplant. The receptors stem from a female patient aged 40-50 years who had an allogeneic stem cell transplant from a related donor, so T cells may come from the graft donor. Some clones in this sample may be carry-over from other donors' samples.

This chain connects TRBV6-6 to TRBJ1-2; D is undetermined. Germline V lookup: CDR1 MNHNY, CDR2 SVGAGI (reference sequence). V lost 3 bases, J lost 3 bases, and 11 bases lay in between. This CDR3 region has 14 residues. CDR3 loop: CASSYTDRYYGYTF. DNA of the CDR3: TGTGCCAGCAGTTATACGGACCGGTACTATGGCTACACCTTC.

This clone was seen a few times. The CDR3: CASSSTHEAFF. CDR3 DNA sequence: TGTGCCAGCAGTTCGACACATGAAGCTTTCTTT. The chain is built from TRBV27 and TRBJ1-1; D unresolved. The CDR3 loop spans 11 amino acids. Germline loops: CDR1 MNHEY, CDR2 SMNVEV (reference sequence). V was cut by 4 bases and J by 7 bases, with 7 bases left in between.

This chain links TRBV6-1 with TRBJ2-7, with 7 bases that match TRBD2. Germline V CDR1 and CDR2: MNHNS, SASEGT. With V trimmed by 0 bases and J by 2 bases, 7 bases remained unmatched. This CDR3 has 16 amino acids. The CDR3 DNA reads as TGTGCCAGCAGTGAAGCTCTGAACCGGGGGGCCTACGAGCAGTACTTC. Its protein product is CASSEALNRGAYEQYF.

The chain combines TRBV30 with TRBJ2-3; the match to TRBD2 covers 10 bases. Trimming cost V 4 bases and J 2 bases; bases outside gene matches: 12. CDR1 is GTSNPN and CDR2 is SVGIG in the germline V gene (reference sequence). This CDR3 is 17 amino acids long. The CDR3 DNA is TGTGCCTGGACTAGCGGGAGCCGAACCTCTTACACAGATACGCAGTATTTT. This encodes CAWTSGSRTSYTDTQYF.

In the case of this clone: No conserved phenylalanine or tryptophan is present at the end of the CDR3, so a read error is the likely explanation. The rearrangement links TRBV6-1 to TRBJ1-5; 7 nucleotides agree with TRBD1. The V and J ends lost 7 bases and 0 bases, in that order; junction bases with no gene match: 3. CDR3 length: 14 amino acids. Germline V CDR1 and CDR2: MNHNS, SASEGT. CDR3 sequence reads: CASKTGSSNQPQHS. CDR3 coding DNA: TGTGCCAGCAAGACAGGGTCTAGCAATCAGCCCCAGCATTCT.

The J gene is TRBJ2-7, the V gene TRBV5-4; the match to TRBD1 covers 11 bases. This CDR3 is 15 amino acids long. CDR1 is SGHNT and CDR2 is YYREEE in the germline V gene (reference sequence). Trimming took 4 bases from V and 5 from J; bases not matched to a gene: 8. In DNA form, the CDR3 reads TGTGCCAGCAGCCGGGACAGGGGGACGAGCGACGAGCAGTACTTC. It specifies CASSRDRGTSDEQYF.

The CDR3 spells CASSLTGRAYGYTF. CDR3 nucleotide sequence: TGTGCCAGCAGCTTAACGGGCAGGGCGTATGGCTACACCTTC. J is TRBJ1-2 and V is TRBV7-3; a possible D gene is TRBD1 (5 bases). Germline CDR1 and CDR2: SGHTA and FQGTGA. The CDR3 is made up of 14 amino acids. V lost 0 bases, J lost 5 bases, and 10 bases lay in between.

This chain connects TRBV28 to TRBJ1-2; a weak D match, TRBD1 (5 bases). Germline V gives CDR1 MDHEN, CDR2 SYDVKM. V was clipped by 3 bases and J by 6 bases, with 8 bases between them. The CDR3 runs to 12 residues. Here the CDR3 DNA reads TGTGCCAGCAGTTTGGGGGTACATGGCTACACCTTC. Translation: CASSLGVHGYTF.

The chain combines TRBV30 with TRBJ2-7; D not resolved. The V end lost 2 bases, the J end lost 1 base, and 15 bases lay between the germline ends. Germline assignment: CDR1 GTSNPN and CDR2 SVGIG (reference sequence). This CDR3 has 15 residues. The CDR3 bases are TGTGCCTGGAGTTCCTGGGCTCCCCCTTCCTACGAGCAGTACTTC. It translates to CAWSSWAPPSYEQYF.

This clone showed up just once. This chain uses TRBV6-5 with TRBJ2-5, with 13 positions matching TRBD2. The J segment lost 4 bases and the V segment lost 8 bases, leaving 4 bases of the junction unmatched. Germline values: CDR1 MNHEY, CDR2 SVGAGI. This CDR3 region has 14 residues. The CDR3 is CASWTSGRLETQYF. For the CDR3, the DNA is TGTGCCAGCTGGACTAGCGGGAGATTAGAGACCCAGTACTTC.